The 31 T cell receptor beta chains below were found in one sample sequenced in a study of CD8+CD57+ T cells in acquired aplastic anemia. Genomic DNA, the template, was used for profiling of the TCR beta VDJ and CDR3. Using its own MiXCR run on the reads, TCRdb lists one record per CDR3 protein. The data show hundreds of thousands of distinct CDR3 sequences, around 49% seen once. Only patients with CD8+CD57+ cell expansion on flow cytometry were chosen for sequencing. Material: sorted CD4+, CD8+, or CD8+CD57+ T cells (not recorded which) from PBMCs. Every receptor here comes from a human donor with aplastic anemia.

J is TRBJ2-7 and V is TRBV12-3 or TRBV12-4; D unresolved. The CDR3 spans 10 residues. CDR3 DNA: TGTGCTAGTGGGGACTACGAGCAGTACTTC. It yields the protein CASGDYEQYF.

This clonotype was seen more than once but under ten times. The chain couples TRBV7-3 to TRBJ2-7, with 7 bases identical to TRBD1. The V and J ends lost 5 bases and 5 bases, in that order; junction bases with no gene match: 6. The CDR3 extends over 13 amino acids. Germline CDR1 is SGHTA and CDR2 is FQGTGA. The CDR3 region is CASSPSTGNEQYF. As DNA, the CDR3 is TGTGCCAGCAGCCCCTCGACAGGGAACGAGCAGTACTTC.

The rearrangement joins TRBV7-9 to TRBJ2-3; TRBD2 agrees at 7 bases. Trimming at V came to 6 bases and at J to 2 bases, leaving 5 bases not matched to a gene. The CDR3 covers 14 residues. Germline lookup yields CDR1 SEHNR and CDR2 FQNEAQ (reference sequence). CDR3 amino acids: CASRSAGNTDTQYF. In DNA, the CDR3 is TGTGCCAGCAGGTCAGCGGGGAACACAGATACGCAGTATTTT. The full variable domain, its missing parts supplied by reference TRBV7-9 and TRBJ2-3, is DTGVSQNPRHKITKRGQNVTFRCDPISEHNRLYWYRQTLGQGPEFLTYFQNEAQLEKSRLLSDRFSAERPKGSFSTLEIQRTEQGDSAMYLCASRSAGNTDTQYFGPGTRLTVL.

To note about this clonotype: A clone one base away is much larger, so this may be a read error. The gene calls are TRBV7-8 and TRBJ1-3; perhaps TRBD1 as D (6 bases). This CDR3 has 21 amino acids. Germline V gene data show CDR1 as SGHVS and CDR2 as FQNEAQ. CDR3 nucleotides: TGTGCCAGCAGCCCCGCCGGTGCGGACAGCTATCTTTCGCTCTCTGGAAACACCACATATTTT. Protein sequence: CASSPAGADSYLSLSGNTTYF.

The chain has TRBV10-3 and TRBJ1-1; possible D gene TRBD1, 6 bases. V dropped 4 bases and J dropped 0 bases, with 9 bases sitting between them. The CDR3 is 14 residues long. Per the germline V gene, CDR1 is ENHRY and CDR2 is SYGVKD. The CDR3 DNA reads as TGTGCCATCAGTGGACAGGTGATGAACACTGAAGCTTTCTTT. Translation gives CAISGQVMNTEAFF.

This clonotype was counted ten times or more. CDR3 sequence reads: CASSLEVRSYEQYF. The CDR3 coding sequence is TGCGCCAGCAGCTTGGAGGTTCGCTCCTACGAGCAGTACTTC. The V and J genes are TRBV5-1 and TRBJ2-7, with D uncertain. In germline, CDR1 is SGHRS, CDR2 YFSETQ. V shed 0 bases and J shed 0 bases, with 7 bases lying between them. CDR3 size: 14 residues.

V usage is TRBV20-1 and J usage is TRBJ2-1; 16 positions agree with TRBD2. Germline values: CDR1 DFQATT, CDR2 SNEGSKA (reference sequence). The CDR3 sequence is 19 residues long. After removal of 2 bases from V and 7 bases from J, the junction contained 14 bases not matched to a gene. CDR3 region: CSARSGTSGGARGANEQFF. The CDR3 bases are TGCAGTGCTAGATCGGGGACTAGCGGGGGGGCCAGGGGAGCGAATGAGCAGTTCTTC.

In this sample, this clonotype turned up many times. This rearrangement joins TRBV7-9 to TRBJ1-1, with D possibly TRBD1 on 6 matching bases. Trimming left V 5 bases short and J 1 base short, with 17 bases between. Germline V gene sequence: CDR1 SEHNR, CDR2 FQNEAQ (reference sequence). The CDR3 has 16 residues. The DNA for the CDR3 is TGTGCCAGCAGCCCCCGACAGGTTGGAGGGAACACTGAAGCTTTCTTT. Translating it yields CASSPRQVGGNTEAFF.

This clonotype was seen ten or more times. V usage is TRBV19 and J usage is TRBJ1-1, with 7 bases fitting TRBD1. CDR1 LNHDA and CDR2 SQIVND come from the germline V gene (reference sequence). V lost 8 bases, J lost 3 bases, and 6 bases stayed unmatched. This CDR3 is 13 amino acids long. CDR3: CASATGEDTEAFF. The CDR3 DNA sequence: TGTGCCAGTGCCACAGGGGAGGACACTGAAGCTTTCTTT.

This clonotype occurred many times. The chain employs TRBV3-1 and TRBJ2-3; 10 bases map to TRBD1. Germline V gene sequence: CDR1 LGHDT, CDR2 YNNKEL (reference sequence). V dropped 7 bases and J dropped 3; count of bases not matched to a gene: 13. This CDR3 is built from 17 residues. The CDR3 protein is CASTNTAGTGETDTQYF. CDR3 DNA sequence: TGTGCCAGCACCAATACCGCCGGGACAGGGGAAACAGATACGCAGTATTTT.

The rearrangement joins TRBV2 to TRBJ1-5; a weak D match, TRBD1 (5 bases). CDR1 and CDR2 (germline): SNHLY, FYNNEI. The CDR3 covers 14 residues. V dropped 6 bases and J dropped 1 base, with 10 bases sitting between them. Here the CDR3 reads CASREGLSNQPQHF. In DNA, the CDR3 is TGTGCCAGCAGGGAGGGACTGAGCAATCAGCCCCAGCATTTT.

CDR3 protein: CSARQTEETQYF. The DNA for the CDR3 is TGCAGTGCTAGGCAGACAGAAGAGACCCAGTACTTC. The chain is built from TRBV20-1 and TRBJ2-5; the D gene is possibly TRBD1 (5 bases). The germline V gene encodes CDR1 DFQATT and CDR2 SNEGSKA (reference sequence). The CDR3 sequence is 12 residues long. Trimming removed 3 bases from V and 3 bases from J, with 8 bases in between.

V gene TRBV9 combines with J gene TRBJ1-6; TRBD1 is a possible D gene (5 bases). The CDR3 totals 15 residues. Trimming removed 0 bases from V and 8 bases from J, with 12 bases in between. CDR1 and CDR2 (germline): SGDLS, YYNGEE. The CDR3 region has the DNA TGTGCCAGCAGCGTAGGACACGGAGGGGATTCACCCCTCCACTTT. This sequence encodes CASSVGHGGDSPLHF. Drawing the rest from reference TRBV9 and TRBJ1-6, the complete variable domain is DSGVTQTPKHLITATGQRVTLRCSPRSGDLSVYWYQQSLDQGLQFLIQYYNGEERAKGNILERFSAQQFPDLHSELNLSSLELGDSALYFCASSVGHGGDSPLHFGNGTRLTVT.

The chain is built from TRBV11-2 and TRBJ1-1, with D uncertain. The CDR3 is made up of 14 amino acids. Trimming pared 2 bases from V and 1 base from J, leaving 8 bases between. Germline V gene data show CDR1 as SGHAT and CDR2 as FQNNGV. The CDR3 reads CASSLRPTNTEAFF. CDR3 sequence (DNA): TGTGCCAGCAGCTTAAGACCGACGAACACTGAAGCTTTCTTT.

Here the CDR3 reads CASSPDSHTEAFF. The CDR3 DNA reads TGTGCCAGCAGCCCCGACAGCCACACTGAAGCTTTCTTT. This chain links TRBV6-1 with TRBJ1-1, with D perhaps TRBD1 (5 bases). Trimming cost V 6 bases and J 3 bases, with 11 bases left between them. Germline V CDR1 and CDR2: MNHNS, SASEGT. This CDR3 has 13 residues.

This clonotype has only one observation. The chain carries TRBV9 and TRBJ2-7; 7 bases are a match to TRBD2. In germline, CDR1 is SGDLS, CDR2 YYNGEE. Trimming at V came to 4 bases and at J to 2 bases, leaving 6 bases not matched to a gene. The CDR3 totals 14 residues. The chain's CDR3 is CASSSGGGAYEQYF. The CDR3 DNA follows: TGTGCCAGCAGCTCGGGCGGGGGAGCCTACGAGCAGTACTTC. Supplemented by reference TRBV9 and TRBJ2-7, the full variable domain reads DSGVTQTPKHLITATGQRVTLRCSPRSGDLSVYWYQQSLDQGLQFLIQYYNGEERAKGNILERFSAQQFPDLHSELNLSSLELGDSALYFCASSSGGGAYEQYFGPGTRLTVT.

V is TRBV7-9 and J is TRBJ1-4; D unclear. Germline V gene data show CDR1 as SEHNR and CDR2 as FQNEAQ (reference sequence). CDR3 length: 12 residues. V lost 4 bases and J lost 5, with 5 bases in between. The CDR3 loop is CASSSGNEKLFF. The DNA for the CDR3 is TGTGCCAGCAGCTCCGGGAATGAAAAACTGTTTTTT.

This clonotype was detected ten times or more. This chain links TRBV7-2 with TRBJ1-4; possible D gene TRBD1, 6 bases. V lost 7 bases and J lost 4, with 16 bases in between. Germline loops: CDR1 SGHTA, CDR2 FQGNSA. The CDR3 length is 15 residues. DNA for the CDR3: TGTGCCAGCACCCCACCCGGACAGTTTAATGAAAAACTGTTTTTT. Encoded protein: CASTPPGQFNEKLFF.

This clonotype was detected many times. The chain's CDR3 is CASSLTGTSGGYQETQYF. The CDR3 nucleotides read TGTGCCAGCAGCTTAACGGGGACTAGCGGGGGGTACCAAGAGACCCAGTACTTC. This chain connects TRBV7-3 to TRBJ2-5; 15 nucleotides match TRBD2. The CDR3 extends over 18 amino acids. J gave up 0 bases and V 0 bases, and 2 bases lay outside the gene matches. Germline V gene lookup returns CDR1 SGHTA and CDR2 FQGTGA.

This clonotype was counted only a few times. CDR3 in amino acids: CASSLGNRGTDTQYF. CDR3 in DNA: TGTGCCAGCAGCTTAGGTAACCGGGGCACAGATACGCAGTATTTT. The rearrangement uses TRBV13 and TRBJ2-3; D is ambiguous. The germline V and J ends were trimmed by 0 bases and 1 base, with 8 bases remaining between them. The CDR3 sequence is 15 residues long. Germline values: CDR1 PRHDT, CDR2 FYEKMQ (reference sequence).

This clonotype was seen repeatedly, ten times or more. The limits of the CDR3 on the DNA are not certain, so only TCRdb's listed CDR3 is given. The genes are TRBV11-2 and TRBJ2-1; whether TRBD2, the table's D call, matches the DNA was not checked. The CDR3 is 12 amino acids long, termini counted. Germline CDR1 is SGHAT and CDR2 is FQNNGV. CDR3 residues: CASSLVGRGALF.

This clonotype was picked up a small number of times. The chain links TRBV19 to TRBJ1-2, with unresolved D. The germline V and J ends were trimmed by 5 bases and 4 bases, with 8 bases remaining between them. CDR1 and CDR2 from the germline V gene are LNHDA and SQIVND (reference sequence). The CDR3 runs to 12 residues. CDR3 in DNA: TGTGCCAGTAGTCCCGTGGGCTATGGCTACACCTTC. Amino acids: CASSPVGYGYTF.

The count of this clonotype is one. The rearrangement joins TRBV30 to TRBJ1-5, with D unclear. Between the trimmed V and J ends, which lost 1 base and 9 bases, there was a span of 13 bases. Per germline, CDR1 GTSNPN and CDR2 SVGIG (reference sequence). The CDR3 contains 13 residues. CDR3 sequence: CAWSAEVDLPQHF. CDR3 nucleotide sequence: TGTGCCTGGAGTGCGGAAGTGGATCTGCCCCAGCATTTT. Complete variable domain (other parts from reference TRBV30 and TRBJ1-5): SQTIHQWPATLVQPVGSPLSLECTVEGTSNPNLYWYRQAAGRGLQLLFYSVGIGQISSEVPQNLSASRPQDRQFILSSKKLLLSDSGFYLCAWSAEVDLPQHFGDGTRLSIL.

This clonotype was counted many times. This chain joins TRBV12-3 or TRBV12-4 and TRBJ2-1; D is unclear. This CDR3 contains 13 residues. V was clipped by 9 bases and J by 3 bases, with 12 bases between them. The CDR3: CASFLTDYNEQFF. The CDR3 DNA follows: TGTGCCAGTTTTTTGACGGACTACAATGAGCAGTTCTTC.

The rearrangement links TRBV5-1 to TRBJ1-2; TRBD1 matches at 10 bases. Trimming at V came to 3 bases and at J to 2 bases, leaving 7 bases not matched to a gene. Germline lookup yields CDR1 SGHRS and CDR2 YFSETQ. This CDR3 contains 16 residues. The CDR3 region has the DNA TGCGCCAGCAGCTCCGCCGCGGGACAGGGGAACTATGGCTACACCTTC. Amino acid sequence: CASSSAAGQGNYGYTF.

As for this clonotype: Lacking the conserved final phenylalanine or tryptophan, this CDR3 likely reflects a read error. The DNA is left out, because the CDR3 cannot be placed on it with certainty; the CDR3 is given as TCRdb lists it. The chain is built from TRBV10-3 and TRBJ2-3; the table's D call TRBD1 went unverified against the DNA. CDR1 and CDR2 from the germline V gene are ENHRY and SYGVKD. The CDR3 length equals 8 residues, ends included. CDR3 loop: CAISVSRG.

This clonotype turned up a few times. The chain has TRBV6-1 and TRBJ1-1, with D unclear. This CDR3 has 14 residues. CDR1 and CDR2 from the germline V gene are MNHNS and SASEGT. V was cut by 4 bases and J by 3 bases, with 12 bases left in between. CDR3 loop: CASSGRPADTEAFF. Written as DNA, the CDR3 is TGTGCCAGCAGTGGAAGACCCGCGGACACTGAAGCTTTCTTT.

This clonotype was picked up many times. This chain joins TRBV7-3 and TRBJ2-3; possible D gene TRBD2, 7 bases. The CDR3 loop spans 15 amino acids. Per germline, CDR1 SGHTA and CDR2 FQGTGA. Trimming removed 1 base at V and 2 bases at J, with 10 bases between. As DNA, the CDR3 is TGTGCCAGCAGCTTAATGGGGGGGGCCACAGATACGCAGTATTTT. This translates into CASSLMGGATDTQYF.

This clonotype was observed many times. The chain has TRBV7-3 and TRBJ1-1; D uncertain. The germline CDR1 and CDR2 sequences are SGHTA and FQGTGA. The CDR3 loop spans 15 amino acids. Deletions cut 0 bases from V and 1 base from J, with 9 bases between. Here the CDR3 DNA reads TGTGCCAGCAGCTTAACGTGGGCGGGGAACACTGAAGCTTTCTTT. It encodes CASSLTWAGNTEAFF.

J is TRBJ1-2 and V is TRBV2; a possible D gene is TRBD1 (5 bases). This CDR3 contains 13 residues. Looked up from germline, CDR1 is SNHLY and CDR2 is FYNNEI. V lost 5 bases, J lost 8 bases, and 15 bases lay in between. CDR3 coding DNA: TGTGCCAGCAGTCCAGGGCCCTCATGGGGCTACACCTTC. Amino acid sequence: CASSPGPSWGYTF.

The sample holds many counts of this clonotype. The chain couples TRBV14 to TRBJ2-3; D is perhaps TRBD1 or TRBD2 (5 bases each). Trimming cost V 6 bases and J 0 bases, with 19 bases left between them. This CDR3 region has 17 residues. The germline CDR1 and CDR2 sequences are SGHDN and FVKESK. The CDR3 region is CASSHSGTSVSTDTQYF. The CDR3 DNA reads TGTGCCAGCAGTCACTCGGGGACCTCCGTCAGCACAGATACGCAGTATTTT.